This TCR beta chain was captured in a study of identifying expanded T cells in peripheral blood. The V end was cut by 6 bases, the J end by 4 bases, with 13 bases between. From germline, CDR1 is MDHEN and CDR2 SYDVKM. This CDR3 region has 14 residues. The assay was immunoSEQ multiplex PCR, and TCRdb's table has in-frame clones only and misses some. This sample has about 110,000 clones, with roughly 90% found just once. Sequencing was done on a sample of blood. This receptor was taken from a person aged 18-70 years in good health. The chain employs TRBV28 and TRBJ1-5, with a tentative D call TRBD1 (5 bases). The CDR3 DNA is TGTGCCAGCAGAACGACGGAGGGGAATCAGCCCCAGCATTTT. Its protein is CASRTTEGNQPQHF.